Described below is a single TCR beta chain sequence and its context. Its antigen specificity is not known. There are no base qualities to consult, and no much larger clone falls within one base. The data originate from a study of blood T cell repertoires in COVID-19 (TCRdb year 2020). Turning to the overall study: Collaborator samples came from the United States, Italy and Spain and covered acute and convalescent phases of COVID-19. The material from the prospective study consisted of cDNA or gDNA derived from T cells, B-cell-depleted T cells, or PBMCs. Where available, HLA class I and class II types were taken from metadata supplied by the sample provider and were not determined by assay-based typing. The samples were drawn from the first 160 participants of the ongoing ImmuneRACE study and from 1,254 subjects provided by 6 global collaborators. A freely available public database, intended as a resource for researchers studying the immune response to SARS-CoV-2, is where the repertoires were released. A de-identified subject ID, COVID-19 status, age in years and sex were almost always included in the sample metadata. The dataset comprised deeply sampled blood TCRbeta repertoires from subjects exposed to, actively infected with, or recovered from COVID-19. Broad study findings and their caveats: The amount of clinical and demographic metadata varied by source and participant and was provided uncurated.

Clipping removes 5 bases from V and 1 base from J, with 2 as the unmatched junction base count. CDR1 MNHEY and CDR2 SVGAGI were looked up in the germline V gene. Measured from the cysteine to the phenylalanine, the CDR3 is 15 residues long. Left in the record is the CDR3 DNA by itself, 45 bases read in frame from the first base. TCRbeta CDR3 regions were amplified from genomic DNA using the immunoSEQ Assay, a bias-controlled multiplex PCR. As for how the authors treated the data: The number of nucleated cells in each sample was estimated from the amplification of reference gene primers within the assay. To quantify the absolute abundance of each unique TCRbeta CDR3 rearrangement, sequence reads were collapsed and filtered. For each sample, productive Simpson clonality was calculated by taking the square root of Simpson's diversity index across productive rearrangements. Held by TCRdb, this immuneACCESS table contains in-frame sequences only and omits some clones. Under half of the omission traces to an unresolved V gene where checked; the cause of the rest is unknown. The DNA was the basis for D and trimming; V, J and clone size are from that table. Recorded for this sample are more than 65,000 clones; around 88% of them occurred a single time. The ten largest clonotypes hold roughly 5% of the sample.

The collaborating institutions used their own protocols to collect whole blood in K2EDTA tubes. For TCRbeta analysis, collaborators shipped samples as frozen whole blood, isolated PBMCs, or DNA extracted from either of those sample types. This receptor was obtained from a man in his 60s with acute or convalescent COVID-19. The sequencing sample was made of peripheral blood. The rearranged segments are TRBV6-5 and TRBJ2-1; TRBD1 matches 10 bases in the middle. Here the CDR3 is given as CASSKGQGSYNEQFF. DNA sequence: TGTGCCAGCAGTAAGGGACAGGGGTCCTACAATGAGCAGTTCTTC.